A selection of T cell receptor beta chains follows, all from one sample in a study of blood T cell repertoires in COVID-19. Profiled with immunoSEQ multiplex PCR; TCRdb holds only in-frame clones, not every one. The sample contains about 170,000 clones, 75% to 90% of which appear only once. Specimen: peripheral blood. The receptor source for this set is a human donor with acute or convalescent COVID-19. The donor label of this sample is uncertain. Each CDR3 is given with its conserved first and last residue. A D gene is named only where the DNA matches it firmly. Clone size is given for some rows only: seen once, a few or many times, or a class if the clone is expanded.

abundance: NA; d_gene: NA; v_gene: TRBV5-4; j_gene: TRBJ1-3; CDR3aa: CASSIPGKASGNTIYF; CDR3nt: TGTGCCAGCAGCATTCCAGGGAAGGCGTCTGGAAACACCATATATTTT
abundance: NA; d_gene: TRBD1; v_gene: TRBV10-3; j_gene: TRBJ1-5; CDR3aa: CAISESGTGANQPQHF; CDR3nt: TGTGCCATCAGTGAGTCCGGGACAGGGGCAAATCAGCCCCAGCATTTT
abundance: NA; d_gene: NA; v_gene: TRBV29-1; j_gene: TRBJ2-3; CDR3aa: CSVEDRKGGTADTQYF; CDR3nt: TGCAGCGTTGAAGATCGAAAAGGGGGAACAGCAGATACGCAGTATTTT
abundance: NA; d_gene: NA; v_gene: TRBV21-1; j_gene: TRBJ2-7; CDR3aa: CASSTRKRGDKYEQYF; CDR3nt: TGTGCCAGCAGCACCCGAAAGCGGGGGGATAAGTACGAGCAGTACTTC
abundance: few; d_gene: NA; v_gene: TRBV5-4; j_gene: TRBJ2-2; CDR3aa: CASSLAGVWNTGELFF; CDR3nt: TGTGCCAGCAGCTTGGCAGGCGTTTGGAACACCGGGGAGCTGTTTTTT
abundance: once; d_gene: NA; v_gene: TRBV13; j_gene: TRBJ1-6; CDR3aa: CASSFQDRNSPLHF; CDR3nt: TGTGCCAGCAGCTTTCAGGATCGCAATTCACCCCTCCACTTT
abundance: NA; d_gene: NA; v_gene: TRBV28; j_gene: TRBJ1-6; CDR3aa: CASSLPWHRGGNSPLHF; CDR3nt: TGTGCCAGCAGTTTACCCTGGCACCGGGGGGGTAATTCACCCCTCCACTTT
abundance: NA; d_gene: TRBD2; v_gene: TRBV5-1; j_gene: TRBJ2-3; CDR3aa: CASKRGLAESTDTQYF; CDR3nt: TGCGCCAGCAAACGGGGACTAGCGGAGAGCACAGATACGCAGTATTTT
abundance: NA; d_gene: NA; v_gene: TRBV30; j_gene: TRBJ1-6; CDR3aa: CAWSGRGSYNSPLHF; CDR3nt: TGTGCCTGGAGTGGGAGGGGCTCCTATAATTCACCCCTCCACTTT
abundance: NA; d_gene: NA; v_gene: TRBV18; j_gene: TRBJ2-2; CDR3aa: CASSPWTANTGELFF; CDR3nt: TGTGCCAGCTCACCATGGACAGCGAACACCGGGGAGCTGTTTTTT
abundance: NA; d_gene: NA; v_gene: TRBV10-3; j_gene: TRBJ2-6; CDR3aa: CAIRPWTQGLSGANVLTF; CDR3nt: TGTGCCATCAGGCCCTGGACTCAAGGTTTATCTGGGGCCAACGTCCTGACTTTC
abundance: NA; d_gene: NA; v_gene: TRBV6-5; j_gene: TRBJ1-2; CDR3aa: CASRITGRTDGYTF; CDR3nt: TGTGCCAGCAGAATTACGGGGAGGACGGATGGCTACACCTTC
abundance: NA; d_gene: NA; v_gene: TRBV9; j_gene: TRBJ2-7; CDR3aa: CASSVEGRAGEQYF; CDR3nt: TGTGCCAGCAGCGTAGAAGGCAGGGCGGGAGAGCAGTACTTC
abundance: NA; d_gene: TRBD2; v_gene: TRBV11-1; j_gene: TRBJ2-2; CDR3aa: CASSLVAGVRTGELFF; CDR3nt: TGTGCCAGCAGCTTAGTGGCGGGGGTACGCACCGGGGAGCTGTTTTTT
abundance: NA; d_gene: TRBD2; v_gene: TRBV5-1; j_gene: TRBJ2-7; CDR3aa: CASSQGGANPYEQYF; CDR3nt: TGCGCCAGCAGCCAGGGAGGGGCAAACCCCTACGAGCAGTACTTC
abundance: NA; d_gene: TRBD2; v_gene: TRBV7-2; j_gene: TRBJ2-1; CDR3aa: CASSLVPTSGLYNEQFF; CDR3nt: TGTGCCAGCAGCTTAGTCCCGACTAGCGGGCTCTACAATGAGCAGTTCTTC
abundance: NA; d_gene: NA; v_gene: TRBV4-2; j_gene: TRBJ1-3; CDR3aa: CASSQDPASSGNTIYF; CDR3nt: TGTGCCAGCAGCCAAGACCCGGCTAGCTCTGGAAACACCATATATTTT
abundance: NA; d_gene: NA; v_gene: TRBV27; j_gene: TRBJ1-6; CDR3aa: CASSLSEPGRSPLHF; CDR3nt: TGTGCCAGCAGTTTATCGGAGCCAGGGCGGTCACCCCTCCACTTT
abundance: NA; d_gene: NA; v_gene: TRBV7-6; j_gene: TRBJ1-3; CDR3aa: CASSLEYPGGAGNTIYF; CDR3nt: TGTGCCAGCAGCTTAGAATACCCCGGGGGTGCTGGAAACACCATATATTTT
abundance: NA; d_gene: TRBD1; v_gene: TRBV28; j_gene: TRBJ2-7; CDR3aa: CASGVGQASWEQYF; CDR3nt: TGTGCCAGTGGAGTAGGACAGGCGAGCTGGGAGCAGTACTTC
abundance: NA; d_gene: TRBD2; v_gene: TRBV5-1; j_gene: TRBJ2-1; CDR3aa: CASSLRPSGEDNEQFF; CDR3nt: TGCGCCAGCAGCTTGAGGCCTAGCGGGGAGGACAATGAGCAGTTCTTC
abundance: NA; d_gene: NA; v_gene: TRBV28; j_gene: TRBJ1-2; CDR3aa: CASTIRGSDGYTF; CDR3nt: TGTGCCAGCACCATCAGGGGTTCGGATGGCTACACCTTC
abundance: NA; d_gene: NA; v_gene: TRBV4-3; j_gene: TRBJ1-2; CDR3aa: CASSQEGSRRTEYGYTF; CDR3nt: TGCGCCAGCAGCCAAGAGGGTAGCAGAAGGACTGAATATGGCTACACCTTC
abundance: NA; d_gene: NA; v_gene: TRBV11-2; j_gene: TRBJ2-7; CDR3aa: CASSLVLWDTIRSYEQYF; CDR3nt: TGTGCCAGCAGCTTAGTTCTATGGGACACGATCCGATCCTACGAGCAGTACTTC
abundance: NA; d_gene: TRBD1; v_gene: TRBV29-1; j_gene: TRBJ2-7; CDR3aa: CSVEYDRGLQQYF; CDR3nt: TGCAGCGTTGAGTACGACAGGGGGCTTCAGCAGTACTTC
abundance: NA; d_gene: TRBD2; v_gene: TRBV3-1/TRBV3-2; j_gene: TRBJ2-5; CDR3aa: CASSRGLTSGGETQYF; CDR3nt: TGTGCCAGCAGCCGGGGCCTGACTAGCGGGGGAGAGACCCAGTACTTC
abundance: NA; d_gene: TRBD1; v_gene: TRBV19; j_gene: TRBJ2-5; CDR3aa: CASSYYRGGETQYF; CDR3nt: TGTGCCAGTAGTTATTACAGGGGCGGGGAGACCCAGTACTTC